This T cell receptor (beta chain) was profiled in a study of cytomegalovirus exposure and HLA in healthy donors. Whole-study results and caveats: Associated with cytomegalovirus, according to the listing, were 150 to 200 TCR beta chains. Usually a TCR sequence was rare, but some public TCRs were found in many donors.

This clone was detected a few times. Its cognate antigen is unknown. The germline CDR1 and CDR2 sequences are SGHNT and YYREEE (reference sequence). Trimming pared 4 bases from V and 5 bases from J, leaving 12 bases between. The CDR3 length is 14 residues. From the roughly 120-subject validation cohort, which was separate from the roughly 680-subject first cohort, the donors were drawn. Clones were read by immunoSEQ multiplex PCR, and TCRdb kept only the in-frame ones, dropping some. The table records 100,000 to 150,000 clones, approximately 95% of them present only once. The chain combines TRBV5-4 with TRBJ1-4, with a possible D match to TRBD1 (6 bases). This TCR was recovered from a young man in good health and CMV-seronegative. What was sequenced was PBMCs. CDR3 amino acids: CASSDQGFNEKLFF. The CDR3 DNA reads TGTGCCAGCAGCGACCAGGGGTTCAATGAAAAACTGTTTTTT.